What follows describes a single T cell receptor beta chain. Its antigen is as yet unknown. The data stem from a study of T cell responses to AZD1222 COVID-19 vaccine. General study findings and limits: At baseline, seropositivity was found in only 5 to 7 AZD1222 recipients. Regions 160-218 and 743-854 dominated among vaccine-associated CD4 TCRs spanning spike.

Libraries were prepared by immunoSEQ multiplex PCR; TCRdb keeps only in-frame clonotypes and omits some of them. Of around 150,000 clones detected, roughly 90% appear once; the ten largest clones hold 1.5% to 2%. The CDR3 is 13 amino acids. V was cut by 1 base and J by 5 bases, with 8 bases left in between. The specimen comprised peripheral blood, sampled on day 0 of AZD1222 vaccination. V is TRBV12-3 or TRBV12-4 and J is TRBJ1-2; tentative D call: TRBD1 (5 bases). The TCR sequence derives from an adult in good health. The CDR3 DNA is TGTGCCAGCAGTTTAGGTCCAGGGTATGGCTACACCTTC. Its translation is CASSLGPGYGYTF.